This T cell receptor (beta chain) comes out of a study of neurological immune-mediated disorders. One entry per CDR3 protein, called by TCRdb with MiXCR from the 5' RACE reads. Here the sample spans more than 10,000 distinct CDR3 sequences, around 21% being singletons. Germline CDR1 and CDR2: SGHVS and FNYEAQ. Germline trimming cut 2 bases from V and 4 bases from J; bases unmatched to any gene: 5. CDR3 length: 15 residues. This clonotype came up many times. The chain carries TRBV7-6 and TRBJ2-1, with 7 bases identical to TRBD2. The sequenced material came from CD8+ T cells from blood. The TCR sequence derives from a woman aged 40 to 50 with multiple sclerosis. CDR3 bases: TGTGCCAGCAGCTTATGGGGGGGGGGTTACAATGAGCAGTTCTTC. This sequence encodes CASSLWGGGYNEQFF.